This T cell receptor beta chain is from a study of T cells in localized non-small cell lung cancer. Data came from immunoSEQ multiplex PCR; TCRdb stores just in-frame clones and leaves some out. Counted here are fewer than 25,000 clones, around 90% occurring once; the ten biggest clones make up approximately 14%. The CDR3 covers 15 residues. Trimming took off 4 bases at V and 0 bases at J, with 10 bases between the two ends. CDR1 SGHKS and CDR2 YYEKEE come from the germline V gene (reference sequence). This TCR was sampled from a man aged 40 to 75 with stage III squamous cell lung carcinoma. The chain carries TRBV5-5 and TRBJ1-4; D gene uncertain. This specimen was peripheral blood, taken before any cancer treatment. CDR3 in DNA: TGTGCCAGCAGCGGTTTGGTTGCAACTAATGAAAAACTGTTTTTT. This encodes CASSGLVATNEKLFF.